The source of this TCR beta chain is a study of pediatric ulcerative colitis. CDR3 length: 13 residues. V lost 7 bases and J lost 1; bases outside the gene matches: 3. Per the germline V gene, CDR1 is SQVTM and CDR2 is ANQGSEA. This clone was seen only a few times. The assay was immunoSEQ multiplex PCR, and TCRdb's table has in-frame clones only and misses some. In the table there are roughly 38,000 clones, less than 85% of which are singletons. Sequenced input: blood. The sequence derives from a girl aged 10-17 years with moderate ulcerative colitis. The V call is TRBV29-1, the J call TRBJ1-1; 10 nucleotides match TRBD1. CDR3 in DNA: TGCAGCGCGGACAGGGGGAGGAACACTGAAGCTTTCTTT. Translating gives CSADRGRNTEAFF. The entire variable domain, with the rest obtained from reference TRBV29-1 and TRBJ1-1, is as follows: SAVISQKPSRDICQRGTSLTIQCQVDSQVTMMFWYRQQPGQSLTLIATANQGSEATYESGFVIDKFPISRPNLTFSTLTVSNMSPEDSSIYLCSADRGRNTEAFFGQGTRLTVV.